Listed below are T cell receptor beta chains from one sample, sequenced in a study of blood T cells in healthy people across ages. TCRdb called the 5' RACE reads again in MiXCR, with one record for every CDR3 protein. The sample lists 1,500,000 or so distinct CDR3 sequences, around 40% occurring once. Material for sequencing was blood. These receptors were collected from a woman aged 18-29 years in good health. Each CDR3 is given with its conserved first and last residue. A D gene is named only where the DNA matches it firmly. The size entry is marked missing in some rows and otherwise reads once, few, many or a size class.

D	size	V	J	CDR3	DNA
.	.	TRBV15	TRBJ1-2	CATSRGSGYGYTF	TGTGCCACCAGCAGGGGATCTGGCTATGGCTACACCTTC
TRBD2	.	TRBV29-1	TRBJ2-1	CSGLAGARDNEQFF	TGCAGCGGACTAGCGGGAGCACGGGACAATGAGCAGTTCTTC
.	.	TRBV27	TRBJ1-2	CAGGPGLNYGYTF	TGTGCCGGCGGACCGGGACTAAACTATGGCTACACCTTC
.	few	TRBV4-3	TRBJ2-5	CASSQDGESQYF	TGCGCCAGCAGCCAAGACGGCGAATCGCAGTACTTC
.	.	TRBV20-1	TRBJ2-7	CSARDPTHTYEQYF	TGCAGTGCTAGAGATCCTACCCATACCTACGAGCAGTACTTC
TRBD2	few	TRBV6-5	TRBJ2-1	CASSRLAGGPQFF	TGTGCCAGCAGCCGTCTAGCGGGGGGCCCGCAGTTCTTC
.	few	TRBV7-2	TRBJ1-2	CASSLAGGGDGYTF	TGTGCCAGCAGCTTAGCAGGCGGAGGGGATGGCTACACCTTC
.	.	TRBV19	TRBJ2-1	CASSRPGGFYNEQFF	TGTGCCAGTTCCCGTCCCGGGGGCTTCTACAATGAGCAGTTCTTC
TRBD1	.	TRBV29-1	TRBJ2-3	CSVTRTDRGRADTQYF	TGCAGCGTTACTCGGACCGACAGGGGGCGTGCAGATACGCAGTATTTT
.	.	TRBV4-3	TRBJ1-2	CASSQDLQVAGYTF	TGCGCCAGCAGCCAAGATCTACAGGTGGCTGGCTACACCTTC
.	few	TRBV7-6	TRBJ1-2	CASSSTGTLYGYTF	TGTGCCAGCAGCTCGACCGGGACACTCTATGGCTACACCTTC
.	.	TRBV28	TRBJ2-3	CASSTLHTQYF	TGTGCCAGCAGTACCCTTCATACGCAGTATTTT
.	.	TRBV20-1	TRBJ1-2	CSGRFYNYGYTF	TGCAGCGGCAGGTTTTATAACTATGGCTACACCTTC
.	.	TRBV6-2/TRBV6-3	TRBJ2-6	CASLVQGAGANVLTF	TGTGCCAGCTTGGTACAGGGAGCTGGGGCCAACGTCCTGACTTTC
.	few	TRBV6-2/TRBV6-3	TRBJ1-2	CASAGVSYNDYGYTF	TGTGCCAGCGCCGGGGTCAGCTACAACGACTATGGCTACACCTTC
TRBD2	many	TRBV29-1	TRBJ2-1	CSVRLAGGRNEQFF	TGCAGCGTTCGGCTAGCGGGAGGTCGGAATGAGCAGTTCTTC
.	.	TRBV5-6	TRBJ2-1	CASSPVVGGEQFF	TGTGCCAGCAGCCCCGTGGTGGGGGGTGAGCAGTTCTTC
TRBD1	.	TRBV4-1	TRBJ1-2	CASSQFIGQGSYGYTF	TGCGCCAGCAGCCAATTCATCGGACAGGGGAGCTATGGCTACACCTTC
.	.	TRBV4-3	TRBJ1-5	CASRGTVNSNQPQHF	TGCGCCAGCAGAGGTACAGTAAATAGCAATCAGCCCCAGCATTTT
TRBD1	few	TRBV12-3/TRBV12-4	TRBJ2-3	CASSLKGTGDYTQYF	TGTGCCAGCAGTTTAAAAGGGACAGGGGATTATACGCAGTATTTT
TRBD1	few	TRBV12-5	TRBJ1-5	CASGPRGTGGNQPQHF	TGTGCTAGTGGTCCAAGGGGGACAGGGGGGAATCAGCCCCAGCATTTT
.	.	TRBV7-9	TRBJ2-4	CASEGRDSQYF	TGTGCCAGCGAAGGGCGAGACAGTCAGTACTTC
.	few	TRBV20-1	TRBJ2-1	CSAKAGTSYNEQFF	TGCAGCGCTAAAGCGGGCACATCCTACAATGAGCAGTTCTTC
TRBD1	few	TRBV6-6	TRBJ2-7	CASTHDRAGYEQYF	TGTGCCAGCACCCACGACAGGGCCGGCTACGAGCAGTACTTC
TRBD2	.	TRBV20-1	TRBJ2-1	CSAPASGGDAYNEQFF	TGCAGTGCCCCGGCTAGCGGGGGGGACGCCTACAATGAGCAGTTCTTC
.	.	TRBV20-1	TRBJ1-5	CSARDRVGSNQPQHF	TGCAGTGCTAGAGACAGAGTTGGTAGCAATCAGCCCCAGCATTTT